This TCR beta chain was found in a study of shared clonotypes between healthy human individuals. Here immunoSEQ multiplex PCR was the method, and the copy in TCRdb shows in-frame clones only, minus some. Of millions of clones in the sample, 85% to 95% are singletons; the top ten hold 0.1% to 0.15%. This CDR3 spans 12 amino acids. The TCR sequence derives from a man younger than 35 in good health. V usage is TRBV21-1 and J usage is TRBJ1-1; the DNA was not used to check the table's D call, TRBD1. TRBV21-1 is described as a pseudogene. Specimen: naive CD4+ T cells sorted from blood. The subset is: CD45RA+ positively selected. The CDR3 nucleotides read TGTGCCAGCAGCAAAGGGGCCACTGAAGCTTTCTTT. It encodes CASSKGATEAFF.